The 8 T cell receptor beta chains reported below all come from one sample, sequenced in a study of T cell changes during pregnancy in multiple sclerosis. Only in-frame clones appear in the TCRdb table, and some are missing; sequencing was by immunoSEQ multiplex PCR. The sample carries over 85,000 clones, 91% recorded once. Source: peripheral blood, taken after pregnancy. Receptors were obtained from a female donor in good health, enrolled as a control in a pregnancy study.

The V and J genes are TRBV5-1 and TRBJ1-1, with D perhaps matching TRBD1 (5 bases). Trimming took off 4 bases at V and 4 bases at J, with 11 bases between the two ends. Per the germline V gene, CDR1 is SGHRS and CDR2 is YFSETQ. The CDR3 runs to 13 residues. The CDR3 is CASSKEGRTEAFF. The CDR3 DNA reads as TGCGCCAGCAGCAAGGAGGGGCGCACTGAAGCTTTCTTT. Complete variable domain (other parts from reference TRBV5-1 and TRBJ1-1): KAGVTQTPRYLIKTRGQQVTLSCSPISGHRSVSWYQQTPGQGLQFLFEYFSETQRNKGNFPGRFSGRQFSNSRSEMNVSTLELGDSALYLCASSKEGRTEAFFGQGTRLTVV.

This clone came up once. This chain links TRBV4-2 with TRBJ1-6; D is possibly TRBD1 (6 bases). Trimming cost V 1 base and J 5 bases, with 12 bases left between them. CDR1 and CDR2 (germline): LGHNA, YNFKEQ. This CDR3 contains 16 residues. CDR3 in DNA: TGTGCCAGCAGCCAAGCCTCGGGACAAAATAATTCACCCCTCCACTTT. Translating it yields CASSQASGQNNSPLHF.

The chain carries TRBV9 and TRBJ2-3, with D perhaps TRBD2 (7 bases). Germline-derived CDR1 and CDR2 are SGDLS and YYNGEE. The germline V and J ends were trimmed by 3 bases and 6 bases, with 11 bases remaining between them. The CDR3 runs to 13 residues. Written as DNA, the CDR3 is TGTGCCAGCAGCGAGGGGGGAGGGGATACGCAGTATTTT. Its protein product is CASSEGGGDTQYF.

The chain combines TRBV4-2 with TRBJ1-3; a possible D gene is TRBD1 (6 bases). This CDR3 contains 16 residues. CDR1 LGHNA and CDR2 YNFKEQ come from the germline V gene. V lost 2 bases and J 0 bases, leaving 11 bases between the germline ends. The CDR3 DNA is TGTGCCAGCAGCCAAAGCCTACAGGGCTCTGGAAACACCATATATTTT. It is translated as CASSQSLQGSGNTIYF.

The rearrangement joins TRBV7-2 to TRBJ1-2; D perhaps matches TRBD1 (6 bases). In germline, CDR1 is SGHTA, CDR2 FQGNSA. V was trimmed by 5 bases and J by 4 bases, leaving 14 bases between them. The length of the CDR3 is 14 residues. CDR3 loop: CASSRIQGSYGYTF. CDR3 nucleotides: TGTGCCAGCAGCCGTATCCAGGGGAGCTATGGCTACACCTTC.

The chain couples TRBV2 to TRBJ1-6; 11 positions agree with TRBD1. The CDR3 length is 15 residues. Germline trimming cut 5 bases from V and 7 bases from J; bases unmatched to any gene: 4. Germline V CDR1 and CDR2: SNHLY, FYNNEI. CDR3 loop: CASSRTGGSNSPLHF. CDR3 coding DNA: TGTGCCAGCAGTAGGACAGGGGGCTCGAATTCACCCCTCCACTTT.

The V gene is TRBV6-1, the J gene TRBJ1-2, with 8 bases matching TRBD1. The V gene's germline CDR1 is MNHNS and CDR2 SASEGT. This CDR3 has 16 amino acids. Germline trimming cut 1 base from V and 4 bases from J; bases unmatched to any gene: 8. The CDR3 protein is CASSEGRTGWGYGYTF. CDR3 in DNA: TGTGCCAGCAGTGAAGGAAGGACAGGGTGGGGCTATGGCTACACCTTC.

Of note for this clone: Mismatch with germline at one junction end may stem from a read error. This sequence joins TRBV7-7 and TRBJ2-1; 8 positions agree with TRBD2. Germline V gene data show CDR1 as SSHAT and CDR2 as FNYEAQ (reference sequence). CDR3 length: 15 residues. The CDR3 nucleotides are TGTGCTAGCAGCTCCGGACTAGCTTCCCCAAATGAGCAGTTCTTC. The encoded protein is CASSSGLASPNEQFF.